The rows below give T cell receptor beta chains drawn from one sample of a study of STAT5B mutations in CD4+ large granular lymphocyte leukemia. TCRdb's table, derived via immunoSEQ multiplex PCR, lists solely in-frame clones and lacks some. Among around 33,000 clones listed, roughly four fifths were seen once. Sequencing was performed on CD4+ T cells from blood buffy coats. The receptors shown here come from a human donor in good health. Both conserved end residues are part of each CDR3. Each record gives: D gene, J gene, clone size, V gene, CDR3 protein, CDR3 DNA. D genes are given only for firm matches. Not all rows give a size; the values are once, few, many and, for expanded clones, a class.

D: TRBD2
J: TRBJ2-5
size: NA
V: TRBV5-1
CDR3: CASSLEGSGRETQYF
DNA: TGCGCCAGCAGCTTGGAAGGTAGCGGGAGAGAGACCCAGTACTTC

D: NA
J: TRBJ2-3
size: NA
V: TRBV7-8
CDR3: CASSARTGNTQYF
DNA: TGTGCCAGCAGCGCCAGGACTGGAAATACGCAGTATTTT

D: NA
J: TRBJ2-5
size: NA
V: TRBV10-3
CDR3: CAISDRTGPRQETQYF
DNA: TGTGCCATCAGTGACCGTACAGGTCCGAGGCAAGAGACCCAGTACTTC

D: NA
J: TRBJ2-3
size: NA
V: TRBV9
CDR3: CASSEASDTQYF
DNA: TGTGCCAGCAGCGAGGCCTCAGATACGCAGTATTTT

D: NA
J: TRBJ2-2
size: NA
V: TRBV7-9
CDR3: CASSLTLGGGELFF
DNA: TGTGCCAGCAGCCTAACTCTGGGAGGCGGGGAGCTGTTTTTT

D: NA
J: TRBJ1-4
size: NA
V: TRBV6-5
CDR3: CASSPSEKLFF
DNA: TGTGCCAGCAGCCCCAGTGAAAAACTGTTTTTT

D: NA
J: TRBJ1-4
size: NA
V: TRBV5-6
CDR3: CASSRLGRSNEKLFF
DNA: TGTGCCAGCAGCCGCCTAGGGCGCAGCAATGAAAAACTGTTTTTT

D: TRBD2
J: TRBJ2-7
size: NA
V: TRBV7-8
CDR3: CASSLAPPAGDEQYF
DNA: TGTGCCAGCAGCTTAGCTCCCCCCGCGGGGGACGAGCAGTACTTC

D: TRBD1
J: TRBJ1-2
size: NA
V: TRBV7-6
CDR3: CASSAFGDRGSNYGYTF
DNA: TGTGCCAGCAGCGCCTTTGGGGACAGGGGGTCTAACTATGGCTACACCTTC

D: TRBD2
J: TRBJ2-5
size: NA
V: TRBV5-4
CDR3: CAGKGEREGQETQYF
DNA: TGTGCCGGTAAGGGGGAGCGGGAGGGCCAAGAGACCCAGTACTTC

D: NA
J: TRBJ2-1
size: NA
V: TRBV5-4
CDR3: CASSFQYNEQFF
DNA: TGTGCCAGCAGCTTCCAGTACAATGAGCAGTTCTTC

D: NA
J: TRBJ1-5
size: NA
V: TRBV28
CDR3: CASSSNRVQGSNQPQHF
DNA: TGTGCCAGCAGTTCTAACAGGGTACAGGGTAGCAATCAGCCCCAGCATTTT

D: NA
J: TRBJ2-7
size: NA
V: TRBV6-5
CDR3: CASSVSRDGEYEQYF
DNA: TGTGCCAGCAGTGTATCCCGGGACGGGGAATACGAGCAGTACTTC

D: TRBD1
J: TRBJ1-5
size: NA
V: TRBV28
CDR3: CASSLDQGDNQPQHF
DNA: TGTGCCAGCAGCTTGGACCAGGGGGATAATCAGCCCCAGCATTTT

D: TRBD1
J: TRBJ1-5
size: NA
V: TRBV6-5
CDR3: CASSSYRDSRYQPQHF
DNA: TGTGCCAGCAGTTCATACCGGGACAGCCGATATCAGCCCCAGCATTTT

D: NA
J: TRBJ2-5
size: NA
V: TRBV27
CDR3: CASSLMGQETQYF
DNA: TGTGCCAGCAGTTTAATGGGACAAGAGACCCAGTACTTC

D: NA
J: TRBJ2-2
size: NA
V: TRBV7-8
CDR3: CASSSRRSGVGGELFF
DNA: TGTGCCAGCAGCTCGAGGCGGTCGGGAGTGGGCGGGGAGCTGTTTTTT

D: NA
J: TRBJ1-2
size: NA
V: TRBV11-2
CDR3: CASSPNGVDGYGYTF
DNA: TGTGCCAGCAGTCCCAATGGGGTAGACGGCTATGGCTACACCTTC

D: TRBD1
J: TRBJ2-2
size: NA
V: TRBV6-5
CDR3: CASRMGQSNTGELFF
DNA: TGTGCCAGCAGGATGGGACAGTCTAACACCGGGGAGCTGTTTTTT

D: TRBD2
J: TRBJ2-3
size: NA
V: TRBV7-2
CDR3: CASSPGKSGASTDTQYF
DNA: TGTGCCAGCAGCCCCGGGAAAAGCGGGGCTAGCACAGATACGCAGTATTTT

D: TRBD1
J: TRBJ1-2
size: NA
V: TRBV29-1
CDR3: CSVEDPGRGRGNGYTF
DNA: TGCAGCGTTGAAGATCCCGGCAGGGGGCGTGGTAATGGCTACACCTTC

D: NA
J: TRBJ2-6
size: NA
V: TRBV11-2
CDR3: CASSLEYFNSGANVLTF
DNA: TGTGCCAGCAGCTTAGAATACTTTAACTCTGGGGCCAACGTCCTGACTTTC

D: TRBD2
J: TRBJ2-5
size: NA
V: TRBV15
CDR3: CATSRGREGLGETQYF
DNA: TGTGCCACCAGCAGAGGGCGGGAGGGCCTAGGAGAGACCCAGTACTTC

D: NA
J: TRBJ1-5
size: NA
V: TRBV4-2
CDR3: CASSHPFQGSNQPQHF
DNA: TGTGCCAGCAGCCATCCCTTCCAGGGATCTAATCAGCCCCAGCATTTT

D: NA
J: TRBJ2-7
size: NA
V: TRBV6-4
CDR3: CASSEDRSSREQYF
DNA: TGTGCCAGCAGCGAAGACAGGTCCTCACGCGAGCAGTACTTC

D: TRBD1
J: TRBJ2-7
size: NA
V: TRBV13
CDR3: CASSGGTGGGEQYF
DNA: TGTGCCAGCAGCGGAGGGACAGGGGGCGGCGAGCAGTACTTC

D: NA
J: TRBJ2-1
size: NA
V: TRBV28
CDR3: CASWVANEQFF
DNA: TGTGCCAGCTGGGTCGCCAATGAGCAGTTCTTC

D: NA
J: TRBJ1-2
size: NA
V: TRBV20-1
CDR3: CSATTSYGYTF
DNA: TGCAGTGCTACGACGTCCTATGGCTACACCTTC

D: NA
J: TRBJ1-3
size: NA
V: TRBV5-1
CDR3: CASTTTASPGNTIYF
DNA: TGCGCCAGCACGACGACGGCGTCCCCTGGAAACACCATATATTTT

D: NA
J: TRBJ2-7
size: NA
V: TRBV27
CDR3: CASSLSAGYDEQYF
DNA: TGTGCCAGCAGTTTATCAGCGGGCTACGACGAGCAGTACTTC

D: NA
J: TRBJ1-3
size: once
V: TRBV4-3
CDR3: CASSSEVPGNTIYF
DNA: TGCGCCAGCAGCTCGGAGGTCCCTGGAAACACCATATATTTT

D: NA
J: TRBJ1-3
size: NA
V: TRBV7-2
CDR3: CASSGGSGNTIYF
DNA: TGTGCCAGCAGTGGGGGCTCTGGAAACACCATATATTTT

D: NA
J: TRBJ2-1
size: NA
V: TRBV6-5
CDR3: CASRVTRTADNEQFF
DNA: TGTGCCAGCAGGGTTACAAGGACAGCGGACAATGAGCAGTTCTTC

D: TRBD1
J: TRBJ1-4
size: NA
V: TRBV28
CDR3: CASSKTGGTGEKLFF
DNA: TGTGCCAGCAGTAAAACAGGGGGAACCGGAGAAAAACTGTTTTTT

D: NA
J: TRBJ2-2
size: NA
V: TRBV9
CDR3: CASSVAAQRDTGELFF
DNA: TGTGCCAGCAGCGTAGCGGCTCAACGGGACACCGGGGAGCTGTTTTTT

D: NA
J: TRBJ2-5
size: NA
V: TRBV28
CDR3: CASSSGGGGSGETQYF
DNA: TGTGCCAGCAGTTCGGGTGGTGGCGGCTCGGGGGAGACCCAGTACTTC

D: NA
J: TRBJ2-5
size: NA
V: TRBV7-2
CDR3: CASSFNTYQETQYF
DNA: TGTGCCAGCAGCTTCAATACCTACCAAGAGACCCAGTACTTC

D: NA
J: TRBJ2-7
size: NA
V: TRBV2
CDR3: CASSPAGSSYEQYF
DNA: TGTGCCAGCAGCCCGGCGGGGAGCTCCTACGAGCAGTACTTC

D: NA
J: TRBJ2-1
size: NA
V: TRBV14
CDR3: CASSHLQSGIGWNEQFF
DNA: TGTGCCAGCAGCCACCTTCAGTCGGGGATAGGTTGGAATGAGCAGTTCTTC

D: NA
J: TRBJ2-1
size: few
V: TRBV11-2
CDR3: CASSLSFAGLLGNEQFF
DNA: TGTGCCAGCAGCTTATCCTTCGCGGGACTCCTCGGCAATGAGCAGTTCTTC